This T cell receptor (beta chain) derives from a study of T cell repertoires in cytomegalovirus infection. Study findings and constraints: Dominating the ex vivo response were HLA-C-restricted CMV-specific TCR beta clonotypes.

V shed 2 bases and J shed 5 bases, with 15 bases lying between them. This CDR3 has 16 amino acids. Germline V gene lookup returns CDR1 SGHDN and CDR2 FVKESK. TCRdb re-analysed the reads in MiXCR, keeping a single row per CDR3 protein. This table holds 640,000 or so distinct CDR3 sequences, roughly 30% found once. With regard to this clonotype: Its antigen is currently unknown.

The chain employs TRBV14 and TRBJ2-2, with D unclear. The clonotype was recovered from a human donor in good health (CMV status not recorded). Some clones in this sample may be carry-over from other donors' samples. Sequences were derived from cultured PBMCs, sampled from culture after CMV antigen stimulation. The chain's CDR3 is CASSQIGLSRTGELFF. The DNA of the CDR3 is TGTGCCAGCAGCCAAATTGGGCTATCGAGAACCGGGGAGCTGTTTTTT.